The 24 T cell receptor beta chains presented below share a single source sample, sequenced in a study of blood T cell repertoires in COVID-19. The assay was immunoSEQ multiplex PCR, and TCRdb's table has in-frame clones only and misses some. Of approximately 140,000 clones in the sample, under 90% were seen once. The sequencing sample was made of peripheral blood. The source of these receptors is a human donor in a cohort sampled during active COVID-19.

The genes are TRBV11-2 and TRBJ1-2; TRBD1 is a possible D gene (5 bases). Looked up from germline, CDR1 is SGHAT and CDR2 is FQNNGV. The CDR3 sequence is 15 residues long. The V end lost 1 base, the J end lost 8 bases, and 17 bases lay between the germline ends. The CDR3 is CASSLGLGGGSGYTF. CDR3 nucleotides: TGTGCCAGCAGCTTAGGACTCGGGGGTGGTAGCGGCTACACCTTC.

The chain combines TRBV7-2 with TRBJ1-3; TRBD1 agrees at 9 bases. Germline values: CDR1 SGHTA, CDR2 FQGNSA. Unmatched junction bases numbered 14, after V lost 4 bases and J lost 1 base. CDR3 length: 19 amino acids. CDR3 region: CASSSSGTGNWFSGNTIYF. The CDR3 coding sequence is TGTGCCAGCAGCTCCTCCGGGACAGGGAACTGGTTTTCTGGAAACACCATATATTTT.

The chain uses TRBV11-2 and TRBJ1-6; D might be TRBD1 (6 bases). The V end was cut by 3 bases, the J end by 12 bases, with 12 bases between. The CDR3 consists of 13 residues. Germline loops: CDR1 SGHAT, CDR2 FQNNGV. The CDR3 spells CASSFRGEEPLHF. CDR3 DNA sequence: TGTGCCAGCAGCTTCAGGGGAGAGGAACCCCTCCACTTT.

V and J are TRBV5-5 and TRBJ2-6; 8 nucleotides line up with TRBD1. The CDR3 runs to 19 residues. J lost 0 bases, V lost 4 bases, and 12 bases had no gene match. CDR1 and CDR2 (germline): SGHKS, YYEKEE (reference sequence). CDR3 coding DNA: TGTGCCAGCAGCAATATATGGACAGGGAACAACTCTGGGGCCAACGTCCTGACTTTC. It encodes CASSNIWTGNNSGANVLTF.

This clone turned up a few times. The V and J genes are TRBV24-1 and TRBJ2-7; 9 bases agree with TRBD1. Germline V gene lookup returns CDR1 KGHDR and CDR2 SFDVKD. The V gene end was trimmed by 9 bases and the J gene end by 6 bases; junction bases not matched to a gene: 8. This CDR3 is 13 amino acids long. DNA for the CDR3: TGTGCCACCTCGGACAGGGGTAGCCGCGAGCAGTACTTC. Its protein is CATSDRGSREQYF.

This chain links TRBV5-4 with TRBJ2-2, with D possibly being TRBD2 (7 bases). CDR3 length: 16 amino acids. V lost 4 bases to trimming and J lost 5 bases, with 18 bases between them. Per germline, CDR1 SGHNT and CDR2 YYREEE (reference sequence). For the CDR3, the DNA is TGTGCCAGCAGCCCTCGATGGGCGGGGGCGACCGGGGAGCTGTTTTTT. Translating gives CASSPRWAGATGELFF.

This clone was detected only once. V and J are TRBV9 and TRBJ1-1; D not certain. This CDR3 is 11 amino acids long. V dropped 4 bases and J dropped 3 bases, with 4 bases sitting between them. Germline CDR1 is SGDLS and CDR2 is YYNGEE. For the CDR3, the DNA is TGTGCCAGCAGCCCCGACACTGAAGCTTTCTTT. This sequence encodes CASSPDTEAFF.

The chain recombines TRBV6-5 with TRBJ1-2; D remains ambiguous. V was pared by 0 bases and J by 0 bases, with 8 bases between. This CDR3 is 15 amino acids long. Germline CDR1 is MNHEY and CDR2 is SVGAGI. The CDR3 region is CASSYSWAANYGYTF. The CDR3 bases are TGTGCCAGCAGTTACTCGTGGGCCGCTAACTATGGCTACACCTTC.

The rearrangement links TRBV28 to TRBJ2-7; 8 nucleotides align to TRBD1. This CDR3 spans 14 amino acids. Germline-derived CDR1 and CDR2 are MDHEN and SYDVKM. J lost 5 bases, V lost 3 bases, and 6 bases had no gene match. CDR3 in amino acids: CASSFRDRRNEQYF. For the CDR3, the DNA is TGTGCCAGCAGTTTCCGGGACAGGAGGAACGAGCAGTACTTC.

The chain employs TRBV18 and TRBJ1-5; 8 positions match TRBD1. Germline CDR1 reads KGHSH; CDR2 reads LQKENI. The CDR3 totals 14 residues. J lost 6 bases, V lost 3 bases, and 4 bases had no gene match. The CDR3 spells CASSPQGATQPQHF. The CDR3 DNA is TGTGCCAGCTCACCCCAGGGGGCAACTCAGCCCCAGCATTTT.

V gene TRBV19 combines with J gene TRBJ2-2; a possible D gene is TRBD1 (6 bases). CDR1 and CDR2 from the germline V gene are LNHDA and SQIVND (reference sequence). The CDR3 length is 17 residues. The V gene lost 0 bases and the J gene lost 5 bases, with 16 bases spanning the gap. This chain's CDR3 is CASSIEAADRTTGELFF. CDR3 DNA sequence: TGTGCCAGTAGTATAGAGGCGGCGGACAGAACGACCGGGGAGCTGTTTTTT.

The chain recombines TRBV23-1 with TRBJ2-7; TRBD1 aligns across 9 bases. TRBV23-1 is an open reading frame, and its role is uncertain. The CDR3 covers 15 residues. V was pared by 3 bases and J by 5 bases, with 8 bases of the junction left unmatched. CDR3 DNA sequence: TGCGCCAGCAGTCACCCGGGACAGGGTACGGACGAGCAGTACTTC. Its protein product is CASSHPGQGTDEQYF.

This sequence joins TRBV7-2 and TRBJ2-1, with TRBD1 as a possible D gene (5 bases). CDR3 size: 12 residues. CDR1 and CDR2 (germline): SGHTA, FQGNSA. The V and J ends lost 5 bases and 7 bases respectively, with 9 bases between them. The CDR3 region is CASSVDRNEQFF. The CDR3 region has the DNA TGTGCCAGCAGCGTCGACAGAAATGAGCAGTTCTTC. Using reference TRBV7-2 and TRBJ2-1 for the parts outside the CDR3, the full variable domain is GAGVSQSPSNKVTEKGKDVELRCDPISGHTALYWYRQSLGQGLEFLIYFQGNSAPDKSGLPSDRFSAERTGGSVSTLTIQRTQQEDSAVYLCASSVDRNEQFFGPGTRLTVL.

The chain has TRBV6-5 and TRBJ1-4, with D possibly TRBD1 on 6 matching bases. The germline V and J ends were trimmed by 6 bases and 4 bases, with 15 bases remaining between them. This CDR3 has 15 residues. CDR1 is MNHEY and CDR2 is SVGAGI in the germline V gene. The CDR3 nucleotides are TGTGCCAGCAGACCCTTTACAGGGAATAATGAAAAACTGTTTTTT. Its protein is CASRPFTGNNEKLFF.

The rearrangement uses TRBV5-4 and TRBJ2-5; D remains ambiguous. Trimming left V 3 bases short and J 2 bases short, with 14 bases between. From germline, CDR1 is SGHNT and CDR2 YYREEE (reference sequence). The CDR3 is 15 residues long. CDR3 nucleotide sequence: TGTGCCAGCAGCTCTGGCAGAGCCAGGCAAGAGACCCAGTACTTC. Translating gives CASSSGRARQETQYF. The full variable domain, rest sourced from reference TRBV5-4 and TRBJ2-5, is ETGVTQSPTHLIKTRGQQVTLRCSSQSGHNTVSWYQQALGQGPQFIFQYYREEENGRGNFPPRFSGLQFPNYSSELNVNALELDDSALYLCASSSGRARQETQYFGPGTRLLVL.

The chain links TRBV7-9 to TRBJ1-1; TRBD1 matches 8 bases. Germline CDR1 is SEHNR and CDR2 is FQNEAQ (reference sequence). The CDR3 runs to 16 residues. V lost 5 bases to trimming and J lost 0 bases; unmatched junction nucleotides: 8. CDR3 region: CASSPTGGLLNTEAFF. DNA for the CDR3: TGTGCCAGCAGCCCCACAGGGGGGCTCTTGAACACTGAAGCTTTCTTT.

The J gene is TRBJ2-3, the V gene TRBV2; D perhaps matches TRBD2 (6 bases). The CDR3 totals 16 residues. Trimming removed 4 bases at V and 1 base at J, with 15 bases between. Germline V CDR1 and CDR2: SNHLY, FYNNEI. CDR3 bases: TGTGCCAGCAGTGCCTTGGGGGGACTCGGCACAGATACGCAGTATTTT. Encoded protein: CASSALGGLGTDTQYF.

This chain uses TRBV3-1 (or the pseudogene TRBV3-2) with TRBJ1-6, with TRBD1 matching over 7 bases. V shed 4 bases and J 6 bases; nucleotides not matched to a gene: 3. Germline CDR1 and CDR2: LGHDT and YNNKEL (reference sequence). The CDR3 is made up of 14 amino acids. The CDR3 nucleotides are TGTGCCAGCAGCCTCCGACAGGGTAATTCACCCCTCCACTTT. This sequence encodes CASSLRQGNSPLHF.

The chain couples TRBV5-1 to TRBJ1-1; TRBD1 matches 7 bases. Germline V gives CDR1 SGHRS, CDR2 YFSETQ. Trimming at V came to 2 bases and at J to 9 bases, leaving 10 bases not matched to a gene. This CDR3 has 14 amino acids. The CDR3 nucleotides read TGCGCCAGCAGCTTTAATACAGGGGAGGATAAAGCTTTCTTT. It yields the protein CASSFNTGEDKAFF.

The chain combines TRBV29-1 with TRBJ2-7; a possible D gene is TRBD1 (5 bases). Germline V lookup: CDR1 SQVTM, CDR2 ANQGSEA. CDR3 length equals 14 residues. Deletions cut 0 bases from V and 4 bases from J, with 13 bases between. CDR3 DNA sequence: TGCAGCGTTGAAGAACGTGCAGGGCGGTACGAGCAGTACTTC. This encodes CSVEERAGRYEQYF.

The genes are TRBV5-4 and TRBJ2-3; 9 bases are shared with TRBD1. Germline V lookup: CDR1 SGHNT, CDR2 YYREEE (reference sequence). V dropped 3 bases and J dropped 4; count of bases not matched to a gene: 6. The CDR3 is 15 amino acids. The CDR3 sequence is CASSSADRGSDTQYF. DNA of the CDR3: TGTGCCAGCAGCTCGGCGGACAGGGGCTCAGATACGCAGTATTTT.

This clone was observed a few times. The chain joins TRBV5-1 to TRBJ2-7; TRBD1 agrees at 9 bases. Per the germline V gene, CDR1 is SGHRS and CDR2 is YFSETQ. This CDR3 comprises 13 residues. V lost 0 bases, J lost 7 bases, and 2 bases stayed unmatched. The CDR3 region has the DNA TGCGCCAGCAGCTTGGACAGGGGGCTTGAGCAGTACTTC. Amino acid sequence: CASSLDRGLEQYF.

The V call is TRBV4-2, the J call TRBJ2-5; 8 positions agree with TRBD1. Germline V gene data show CDR1 as LGHNA and CDR2 as YNFKEQ. This CDR3 has 17 residues. The V and J ends lost 2 bases and 4 bases, in that order; junction bases with no gene match: 12. The CDR3 bases are TGTGCCAGCAGCCAATCTTCTTCAGGGGGCTCTGGAGAGACCCAGTACTTC. Translated: CASSQSSSGGSGETQYF.

This sequence joins TRBV6-6 and TRBJ1-1, with no clear D. CDR1 and CDR2 from the germline V gene are MNHNY and SVGAGI (reference sequence). The CDR3 runs 10 residues. V gave up 8 bases and J gave up 4 bases, with 5 bases separating them. CDR3 DNA: TGTGCCAGCGAGGGCACTGAAGCTTTCTTT. It translates to CASEGTEAFF.